The 11 T cell receptor beta chains in this list originate from one sample, sequenced in a study of T cells in Graves' hyperthyroidism and ophthalmopathy. From RNA transcripts, TCR beta CDR3 regions were amplified. Primed by the HTBI set, a first-round RT-PCR was run on the TCR CDR3. TCRdb re-analysed the multiplex PCR reads in MiXCR, keeping a single row per CDR3 protein. Here the sample spans a few hundred thousand distinct CDR3 sequences, approximately 13% being singletons. Sequenced input: blood. These receptors all come from a woman aged 25 to 45 with Graves' hyperthyroidism that later progressed to Graves' ophthalmopathy.

This clonotype was found many times. V is TRBV28 and J is TRBJ2-7; the D gene is possibly TRBD2 (5 bases). The CDR3 contains 15 residues. Germline V CDR1 and CDR2: MDHEN, SYDVKM. With 6 bases removed from V and 2 bases from J, the gap between germline ends came to 17 bases. The CDR3 bases are TGTGCCAGCAGCAGGACTGCCCAATCGACCTACGAGCAGTACTTC. Protein product: CASSRTAQSTYEQYF.

This clonotype was found many times. The chain has TRBV2 and TRBJ2-2; 9 positions match TRBD1. Trimming removed 4 bases from V and 3 bases from J; junction bases left unmatched: 9. Looked up from germline, CDR1 is SNHLY and CDR2 is FYNNEI. The length of the CDR3 is 17 residues. In DNA, the CDR3 is TGTGCCAGCAGTGCACCGGGACAGGGAAGTGACACCGGGGAGCTGTTTTTT. As protein: CASSAPGQGSDTGELFF.

This sequence joins TRBV2 and TRBJ1-6, with 8 bases aligning to TRBD1. V was pared by 7 bases and J by 6 bases, with 8 bases of the junction left unmatched. Germline CDR1 reads SNHLY; CDR2 reads FYNNEI. The CDR3 runs to 15 residues. The CDR3 nucleotides read TGTGCCAGCAAGACGGACAGGGTGGTTAATTCACCCCTCCACTTT. It translates to CASKTDRVVNSPLHF. The whole variable domain, remainder taken from reference TRBV2 and TRBJ1-6, is EPEVTQTPSHQVTQMGQEVILRCVPISNHLYFYWYRQILGQKVEFLVSFYNNEISEKSEIFDDQFSVERPDGSNFTLKIRSTKLEDSAMYFCASKTDRVVNSPLHFGNGTRLTVT.

This clonotype came up a few times. The gene calls are TRBV14 and TRBJ2-2; 13 bases line up with TRBD2. The CDR3 spans 18 residues. With V trimmed by 4 bases and J by 6 bases, 11 bases remained unmatched. In germline, CDR1 is SGHDN, CDR2 FVKESK. CDR3 sequence reads: CASSPPGTSGKGAGELFF. The CDR3 coding sequence is TGTGCCAGCAGCCCGCCCGGGACTAGCGGGAAAGGAGCCGGGGAGCTGTTTTTT. Filled out from reference TRBV14 and TRBJ2-2, the complete variable domain reads EAGVTQFPSHSVIEKGQTVTLRCDPISGHDNLYWYRRVMGKEIKFLLHFVKESKQDESGMPNNRFLAERTGGTYSTLKVQPAELEDSGVYFCASSPPGTSGKGAGELFFGEGSRLTVL.

This clonotype was detected ten times or more. The chain uses TRBV12-3 or TRBV12-4 and TRBJ1-5; 8 positions match TRBD1. The V and J ends lost 5 bases and 6 bases, in that order; junction bases with no gene match: 6. There are 14 residues in the CDR3. In DNA, the CDR3 is TGTGCCAGCAGTGCCGGACAGGGTGGTCAGCCCCAGCATTTT. Amino acid sequence: CASSAGQGGQPQHF.

This clonotype was seen repeatedly, ten times or more. This chain joins TRBV28 and TRBJ1-1; D call uncertain. The CDR3 is 15 amino acids. The V end lost 1 base, the J end lost 0 bases, and 9 bases lay between the germline ends. CDR1 MDHEN and CDR2 SYDVKM come from the germline V gene. In DNA, the CDR3 is TGTGCCAGCAGTTTATTGGGATACATGAACACTGAAGCTTTCTTT. This translates into CASSLLGYMNTEAFF.

This clonotype was observed at least ten times. CDR3: CSARETGTDTQYF. For the CDR3, the DNA is TGCAGTGCTAGAGAGACAGGCACAGATACGCAGTATTTT. V usage is TRBV20-1 and J usage is TRBJ2-3, with D perhaps matching TRBD1 (5 bases). The germline V and J ends were trimmed by 0 bases and 1 base, with 5 bases remaining between them. Looked up from germline, CDR1 is DFQATT and CDR2 is SNEGSKA (reference sequence). The CDR3 extends over 13 amino acids.

This chain uses TRBV6-1 with TRBJ2-5; no clear D. V was clipped by 6 bases and J by 0 bases, with 11 bases between them. The CDR3 covers 14 residues. Germline V CDR1 and CDR2: MNHNS, SASEGT. DNA for the CDR3: TGTGCCAGCAGCCCACAGATTAACCAAGAGACCCAGTACTTC. Protein product: CASSPQINQETQYF.

The CDR3 sequence: CASSLAGTSGRADEQYF. CDR3 nucleotides: TGTGCCAGCAGCTTAGCGGGGACTAGCGGGAGGGCGGACGAGCAGTACTTC. This chain joins TRBV7-9 and TRBJ2-7, with 16 bases identical to TRBD2. The V and J ends lost 0 bases and 5 bases, in that order; junction bases with no gene match: 4. Germline CDR1 and CDR2: SEHNR and FQNEAQ (reference sequence). This CDR3 comprises 17 residues. The full variable domain, in which reference TRBV7-9 and TRBJ2-7 provide the parts outside the CDR3, is DTGVSQNPRHKITKRGQNVTFRCDPISEHNRLYWYRQTLGQGPEFLTYFQNEAQLEKSRLLSDRFSAERPKGSFSTLEIQRTEQGDSAMYLCASSLAGTSGRADEQYFGPGTRLTVT.

At least ten counts were recorded for this clonotype. The chain has TRBV3-1 and TRBJ1-2; the D is unclear. The V gene's germline CDR1 is LGHDT and CDR2 YNNKEL (reference sequence). Deletions cut 0 bases from V and 4 bases from J, with 12 bases between. There are 15 residues in the CDR3. CDR3 DNA: TGTGCCAGCAGCCAAGACGGTGGGCCCCGCTATGGCTACACCTTC. Protein: CASSQDGGPRYGYTF.

This clonotype has a count of ten or more. The rearrangement uses TRBV5-1 and TRBJ1-2, with a possible D match to TRBD1 (5 bases). This CDR3 contains 12 residues. The germline V gene has CDR1 SGHRS and CDR2 YFSETQ. Between the trimmed V and J ends, which lost 0 bases and 8 bases, there was a span of 8 bases. The CDR3 loop is CASSLGDGGYTF. The DNA for the CDR3 is TGCGCCAGCAGCTTGGGGGACGGGGGCTACACCTTC.